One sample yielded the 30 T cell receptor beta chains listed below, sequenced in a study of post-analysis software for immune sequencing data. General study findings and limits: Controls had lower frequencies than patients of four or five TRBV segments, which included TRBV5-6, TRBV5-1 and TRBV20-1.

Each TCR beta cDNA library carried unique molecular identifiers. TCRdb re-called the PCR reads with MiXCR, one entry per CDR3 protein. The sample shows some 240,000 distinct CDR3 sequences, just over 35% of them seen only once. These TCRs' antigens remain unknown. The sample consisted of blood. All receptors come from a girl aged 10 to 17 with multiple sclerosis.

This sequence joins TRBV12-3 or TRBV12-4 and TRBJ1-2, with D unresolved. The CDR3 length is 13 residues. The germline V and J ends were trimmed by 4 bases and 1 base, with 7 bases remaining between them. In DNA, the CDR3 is TGTGCCAGCAGTTCGATCGATAACTATGGCTACACCTTC. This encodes CASSSIDNYGYTF.

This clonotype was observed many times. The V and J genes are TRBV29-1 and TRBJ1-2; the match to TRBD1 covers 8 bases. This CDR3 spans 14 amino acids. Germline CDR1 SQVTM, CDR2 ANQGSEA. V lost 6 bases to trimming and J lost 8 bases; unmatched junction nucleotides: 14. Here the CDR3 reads CSVAGGDRTSGYTF. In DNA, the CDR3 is TGCAGCGTGGCTGGAGGGGACAGGACATCCGGCTACACCTTC.

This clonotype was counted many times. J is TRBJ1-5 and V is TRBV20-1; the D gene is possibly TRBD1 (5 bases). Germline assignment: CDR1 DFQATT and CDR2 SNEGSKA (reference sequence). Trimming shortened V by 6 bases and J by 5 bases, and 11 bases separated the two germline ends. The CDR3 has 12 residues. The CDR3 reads CSAPPGDQPQHF. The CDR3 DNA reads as TGCAGTGCCCCCCCGGGGGATCAGCCCCAGCATTTT.

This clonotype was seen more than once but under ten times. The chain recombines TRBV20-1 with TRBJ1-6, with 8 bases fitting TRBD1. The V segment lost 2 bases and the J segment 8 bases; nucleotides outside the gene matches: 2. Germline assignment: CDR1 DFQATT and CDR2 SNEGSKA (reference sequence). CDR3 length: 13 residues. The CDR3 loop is CSARQQGDSPLHF. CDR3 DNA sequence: TGCAGTGCTAGACAACAGGGGGATTCACCCCTCCACTTT.

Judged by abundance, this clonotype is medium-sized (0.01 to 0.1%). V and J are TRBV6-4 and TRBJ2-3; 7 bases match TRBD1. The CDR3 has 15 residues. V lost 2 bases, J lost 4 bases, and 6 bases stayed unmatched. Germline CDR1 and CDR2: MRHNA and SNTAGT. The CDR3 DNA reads TGTGCCAGCAGTGACGGGACAGCTGGGTCAGATACGCAGTATTTT. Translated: CASSDGTAGSDTQYF.

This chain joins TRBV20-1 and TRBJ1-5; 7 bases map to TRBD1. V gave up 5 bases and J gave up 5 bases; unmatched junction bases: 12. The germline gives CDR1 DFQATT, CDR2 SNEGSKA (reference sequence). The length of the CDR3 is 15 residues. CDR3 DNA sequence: TGCAGTGCTGGGGGATCGACAGGGCTTTATCAGCCCCAGCATTTT. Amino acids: CSAGGSTGLYQPQHF.

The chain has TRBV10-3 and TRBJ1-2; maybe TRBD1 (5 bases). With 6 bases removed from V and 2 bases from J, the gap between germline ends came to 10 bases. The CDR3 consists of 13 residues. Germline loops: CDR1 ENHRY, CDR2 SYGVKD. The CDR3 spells CAISIPGNYGYTF. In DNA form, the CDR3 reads TGTGCCATCAGCATTCCAGGGAACTATGGCTACACCTTC.

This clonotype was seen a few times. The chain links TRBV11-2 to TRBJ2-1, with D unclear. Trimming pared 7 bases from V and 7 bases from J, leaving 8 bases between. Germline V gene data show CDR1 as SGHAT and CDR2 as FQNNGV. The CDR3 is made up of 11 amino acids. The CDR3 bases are TGTGCCAGCATTCTTGGGAATGAGCAGTTCTTC. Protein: CASILGNEQFF.

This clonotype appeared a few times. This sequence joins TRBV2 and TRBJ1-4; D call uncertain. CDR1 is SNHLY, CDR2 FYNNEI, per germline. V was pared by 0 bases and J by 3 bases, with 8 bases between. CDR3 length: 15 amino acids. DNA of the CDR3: TGTGCCAGCAGTGAAGCGCTTCGTCCTAATGAAAAACTGTTTTTT. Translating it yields CASSEALRPNEKLFF.

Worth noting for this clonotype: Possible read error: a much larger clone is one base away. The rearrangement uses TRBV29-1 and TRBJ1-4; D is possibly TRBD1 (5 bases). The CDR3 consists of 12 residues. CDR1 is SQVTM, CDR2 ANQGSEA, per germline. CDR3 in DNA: TGCAGCGGGATGGGTAGGGGTGAAAGACTGTTTTTT. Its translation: CSGMGRGERLFF.

The CDR3 here is CASSLDGGRDDTQYF. In nucleotides, the CDR3 is TGCGCCAGCAGCTTGGATGGGGGGCGCGATGATACGCAGTATTTT. V usage is TRBV5-1 and J usage is TRBJ2-3; TRBD1 or TRBD2 may be the D gene (6 bases each). V gave up 0 bases and J gave up 6 bases, with 14 bases separating them. The CDR3 is 15 amino acids. In germline, CDR1 is SGHRS, CDR2 YFSETQ.

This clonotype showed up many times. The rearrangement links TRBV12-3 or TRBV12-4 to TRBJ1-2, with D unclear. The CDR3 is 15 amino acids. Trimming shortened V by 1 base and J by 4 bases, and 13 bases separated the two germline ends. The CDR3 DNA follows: TGTGCCAGCAGTTTAGGGCCGAGAGCGGGCTATGGCTACACCTTC. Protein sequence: CASSLGPRAGYGYTF.

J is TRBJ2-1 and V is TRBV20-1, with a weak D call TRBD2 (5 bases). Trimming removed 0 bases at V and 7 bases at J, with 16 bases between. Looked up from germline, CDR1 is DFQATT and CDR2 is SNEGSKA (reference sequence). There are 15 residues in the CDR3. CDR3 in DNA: TGCAGTGCTAGAGATAGGACCGGGGTTCGGAATGAGCAGTTCTTC. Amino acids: CSARDRTGVRNEQFF.

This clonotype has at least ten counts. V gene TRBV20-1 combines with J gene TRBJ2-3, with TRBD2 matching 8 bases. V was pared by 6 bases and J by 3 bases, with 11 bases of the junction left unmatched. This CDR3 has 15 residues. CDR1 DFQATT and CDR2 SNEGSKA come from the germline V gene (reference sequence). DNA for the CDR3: TGCAGTGCCGCCCCACAGCGGGGGAGGACAGATACGCAGTATTTT. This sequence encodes CSAAPQRGRTDTQYF.

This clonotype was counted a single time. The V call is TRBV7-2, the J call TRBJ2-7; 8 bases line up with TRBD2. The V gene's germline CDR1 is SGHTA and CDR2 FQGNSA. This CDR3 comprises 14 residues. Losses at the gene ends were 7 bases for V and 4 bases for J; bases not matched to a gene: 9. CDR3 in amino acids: CASTPSPGGYEQYF. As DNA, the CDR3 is TGTGCCAGCACCCCATCGCCGGGGGGGTACGAGCAGTACTTC.

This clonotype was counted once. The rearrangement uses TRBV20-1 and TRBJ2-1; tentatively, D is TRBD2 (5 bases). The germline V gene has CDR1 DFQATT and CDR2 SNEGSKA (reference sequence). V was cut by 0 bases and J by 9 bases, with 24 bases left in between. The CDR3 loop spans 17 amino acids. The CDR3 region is CSARDRISSGLKGEQFF. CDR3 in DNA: TGCAGTGCTAGAGATCGTATTTCCAGCGGACTTAAGGGTGAGCAGTTCTTC.

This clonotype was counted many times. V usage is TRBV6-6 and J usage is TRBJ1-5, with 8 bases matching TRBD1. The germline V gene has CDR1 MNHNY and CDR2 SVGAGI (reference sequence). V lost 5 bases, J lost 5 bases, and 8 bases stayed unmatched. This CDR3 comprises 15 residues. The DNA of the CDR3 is TGTGCCAGCAGTACGGACAGGGTGGAGGATCAGCCCCAGCATTTT. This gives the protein CASSTDRVEDQPQHF.

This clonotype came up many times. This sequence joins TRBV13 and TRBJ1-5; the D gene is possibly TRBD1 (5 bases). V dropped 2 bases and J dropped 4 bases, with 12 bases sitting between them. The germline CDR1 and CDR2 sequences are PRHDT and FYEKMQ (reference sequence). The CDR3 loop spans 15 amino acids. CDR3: CASSLSPGGNQPQHF. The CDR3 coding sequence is TGTGCCAGCAGCTTATCTCCCGGGGGGAATCAGCCCCAGCATTTT.

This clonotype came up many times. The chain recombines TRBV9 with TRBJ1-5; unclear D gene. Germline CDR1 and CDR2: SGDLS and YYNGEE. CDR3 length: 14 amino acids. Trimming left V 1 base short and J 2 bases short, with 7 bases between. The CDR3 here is CASSVPRRNQPQHF. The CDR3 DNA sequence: TGTGCCAGCAGCGTACCCAGACGCAATCAGCCCCAGCATTTT.

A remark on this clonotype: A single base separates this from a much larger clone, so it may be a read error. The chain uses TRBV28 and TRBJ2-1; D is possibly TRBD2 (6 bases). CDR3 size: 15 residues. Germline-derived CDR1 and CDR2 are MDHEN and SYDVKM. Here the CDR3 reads CASSSSGTFYNEQCF. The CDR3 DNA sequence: TGTGCCAGCAGTTCCTCCGGGACTTTTTACAATGAGCAGTGCTTC. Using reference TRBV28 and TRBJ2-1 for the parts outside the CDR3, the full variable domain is DVKVTQSSRYLVKRTGEKVFLECVQDMDHENMFWYRQDPGLGLRLIYFSYDVKMKEKGDIPEGYSVSREKKERFSLILESASTNQTSMYLCASSSSGTFYNEQCFGPGTRLTVL.

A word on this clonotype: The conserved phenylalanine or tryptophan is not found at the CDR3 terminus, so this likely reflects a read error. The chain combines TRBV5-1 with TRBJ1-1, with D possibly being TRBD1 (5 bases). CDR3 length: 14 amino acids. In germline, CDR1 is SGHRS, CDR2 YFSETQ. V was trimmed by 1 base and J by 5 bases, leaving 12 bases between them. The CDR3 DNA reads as TGCGCCAGCAGCTTGAGCAGGGAGGGGACTGAAGCTTTCTGT. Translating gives CASSLSREGTEAFC.

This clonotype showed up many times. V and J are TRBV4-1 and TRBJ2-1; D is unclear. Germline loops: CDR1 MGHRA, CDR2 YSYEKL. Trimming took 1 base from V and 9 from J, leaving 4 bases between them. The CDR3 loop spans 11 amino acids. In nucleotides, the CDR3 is TGCGCCAGCAGCCAAGGCAGTGAGCAGTTCTTC. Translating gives CASSQGSEQFF.

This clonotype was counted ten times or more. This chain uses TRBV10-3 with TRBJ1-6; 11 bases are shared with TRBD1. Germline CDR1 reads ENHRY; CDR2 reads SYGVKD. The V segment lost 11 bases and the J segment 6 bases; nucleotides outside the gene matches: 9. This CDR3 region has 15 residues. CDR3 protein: CAAGGQGASNSPLHF. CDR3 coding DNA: TGTGCCGCCGGAGGACAGGGGGCATCTAATTCACCCCTCCACTTT.

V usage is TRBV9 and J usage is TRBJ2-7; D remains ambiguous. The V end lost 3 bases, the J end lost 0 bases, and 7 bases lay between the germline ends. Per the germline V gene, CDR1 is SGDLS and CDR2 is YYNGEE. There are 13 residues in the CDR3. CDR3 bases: TGTGCCAGCAGCGGACCGTACTCCTACGAGCAGTACTTC. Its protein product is CASSGPYSYEQYF.

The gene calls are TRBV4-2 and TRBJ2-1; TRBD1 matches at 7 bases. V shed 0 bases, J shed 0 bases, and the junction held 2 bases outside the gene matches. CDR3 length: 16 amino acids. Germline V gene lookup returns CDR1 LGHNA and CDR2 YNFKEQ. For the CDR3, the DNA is TGTGCCAGCAGCCAAGATTCAGGGGGCTCCTACAATGAGCAGTTCTTC. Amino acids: CASSQDSGGSYNEQFF.

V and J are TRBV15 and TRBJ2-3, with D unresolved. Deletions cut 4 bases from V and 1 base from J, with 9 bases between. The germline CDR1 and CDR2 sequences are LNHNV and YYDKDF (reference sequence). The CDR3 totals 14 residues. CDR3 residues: CATSTESGTDTQYF. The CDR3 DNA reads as TGTGCCACCAGCACAGAAAGCGGCACAGATACGCAGTATTTT.

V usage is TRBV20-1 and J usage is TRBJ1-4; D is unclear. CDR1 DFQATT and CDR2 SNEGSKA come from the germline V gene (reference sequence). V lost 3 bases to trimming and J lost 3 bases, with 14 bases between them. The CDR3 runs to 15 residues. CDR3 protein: CSARDNTVANEKLFF. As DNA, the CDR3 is TGCAGTGCTAGGGATAATACCGTCGCTAATGAAAAACTGTTTTTT.

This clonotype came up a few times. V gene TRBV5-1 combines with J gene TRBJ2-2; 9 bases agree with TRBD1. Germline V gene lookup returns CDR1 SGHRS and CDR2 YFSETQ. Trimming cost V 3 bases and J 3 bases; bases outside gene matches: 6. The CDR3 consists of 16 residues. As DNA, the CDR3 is TGCGCCAGCAGCTCGAGGGACAGGGACTACACCGGGGAGCTGTTTTTT. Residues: CASSSRDRDYTGELFF. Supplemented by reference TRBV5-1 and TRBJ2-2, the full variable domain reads KAGVTQTPRYLIKTRGQQVTLSCSPISGHRSVSWYQQTPGQGLQFLFEYFSETQRNKGNFPGRFSGRQFSNSRSEMNVSTLELGDSALYLCASSSRDRDYTGELFFGEGSRLTVL.

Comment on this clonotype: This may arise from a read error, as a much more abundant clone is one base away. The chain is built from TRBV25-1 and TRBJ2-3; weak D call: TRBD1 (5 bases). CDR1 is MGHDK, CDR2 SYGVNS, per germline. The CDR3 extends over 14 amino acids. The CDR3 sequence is CASSVQGNTDTRYF. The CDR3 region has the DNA TGTGCCAGCAGTGTCCAGGGTAACACAGATACGCGGTATTTT. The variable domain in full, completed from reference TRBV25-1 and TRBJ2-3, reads EADIYQTPRYLVIGTGKKITLECSQTMGHDKMYWYQQDPGMELHLIHYSYGVNSTEKGDLSSESTVSRIRTEHFPLTLESARPSHTSQYLCASSVQGNTDTRYFGPGTRLTVL.

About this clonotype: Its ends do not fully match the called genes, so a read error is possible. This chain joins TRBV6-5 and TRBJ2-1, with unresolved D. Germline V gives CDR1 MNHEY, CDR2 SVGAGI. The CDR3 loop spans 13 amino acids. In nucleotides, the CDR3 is TGTGCCAGCGGTTCCGACGGATACAATGAGCGGTTCTTC. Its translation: CASGSDGYNERFF.